The sequence of this T cell receptor beta chain was determined in a study of regulatory T cells in long-lasting Graves disease. Through Arm-PCR of CDR3 regions and iRepertoire HTBI primers, TCR beta libraries were built. A single record per CDR3 protein comes from TCRdb applying MiXCR to the multiplex PCR reads. The repertoire consists of about 610,000 distinct CDR3 sequences, with about 16% occurring once and the leading ten covering about 12%. Time point noted: newly diagnosed GD, antithyroid drugs for less than 3 months. Making the TCR library involved RNA that had been extracted from PBMCs. The V end lost 2 bases, the J end lost 10 bases, and 19 bases lay between the germline ends. This CDR3 has 15 amino acids. Germline V gene sequence: CDR1 SGDLS, CDR2 YYNGEE. This same sample was also taken into another study, of T cells in Graves' hyperthyroidism and ophthalmopathy.

The sequence derives from a young man with Graves disease. The sample consisted of peripheral blood mononuclear cells (PBMCs), taken at new diagnosis, from a patient treated with antithyroid drugs. This chain joins TRBV9 and TRBJ2-1; perhaps TRBD2 as D (5 bases). The CDR3 bases are TGTGCCAGCAGCGTTCTCGATACGGGGAGAGGGGAGCAGTTCTTC. Encoded protein: CASSVLDTGRGEQFF.